This TCR beta chain was documented in a study of identical twins listed by TCRdb under 2016. For the study in its entirety: The study deep-sequenced TCR alpha and beta repertoires from monozygotic twins, unrelated adults of various ages and cord blood to test whether fetal clonotypes persist. Replicate twin experiments were performed at different times using different library preparation protocols to rule out contamination. Results the study describes overall, beyond this receptor: Zero-insertion analyses could be partly confounded by invariant T cells such as MAIT and iNKT, although diverse VJ usage argued against such confounding for most clonotypes. Fewer insertions were carried by abundant cord blood beta clonotypes, a similar but weaker trend appeared in young adult naive repertoires, and no such trend appeared in memory repertoires. Because the same donors could not be followed over many years, conclusions were based on cross-sectional statistical analysis. Out-of-frame TCR alpha sequences shared between twins showed an excess of low generation-probability sequences compared with coincidental sharing between unrelated individuals. In monozygotic twins, out-of-frame TCR alpha sharing was systematically underestimated by recombination models, although the models agreed with sharing between unrelated individuals. A weaker excess of twin sharing was found in beta out-of-frame sequences because the signal-to-noise ratio was lowered by fewer shared sequences.

This clonotype has a count of ten or more. Its antigen is not yet known. The sample holds no much larger clone one base away, and base qualities are not on file. Counted from cysteine to phenylalanine, this CDR3 has 16 amino acids. Here the CDR3 DNA is all that survives: 48 bases in frame from base 1. Every donor in the study was a healthy Caucasian. Three unrelated non-twin adults were additionally sequenced: a male aged 18 to 30, a male aged 50 to 60 and a female aged 50 to 60. Miltenyi CD45RO+ enrichment and human naive T-cell isolation kits were used to isolate memory (CD45RO+) and naive T cells from PBMC. The library was prepared using 5' RACE. The sequencer listed for this sample is Illumina HiSeq 2000. A universal primer binding site was added through template switching, and the final cDNA carried a unique molecular identifier so that TCR cDNA molecules could be counted accurately. Specific primers in the conserved constant-segment region were used to synthesize first-strand cDNA for TCR alpha and beta chains. Each cDNA library was double barcoded, with a SMART-Mk sample barcode plus Illumina barcodes, to control for contamination. TruSeq adapter sequences along with Illumina sample barcodes were introduced in two successive PCR steps. TCR alpha and beta cDNA libraries were sequenced on the Illumina HiSeq platform with custom primers. As for how the authors treated the data: MiGEC was used to process raw reads and extract unique molecular identifiers, and MiXCR was used to find CDR3 positions. Recombination models were inferred per individual with the repgenHMM and IGoR tools using an EM algorithm. Shared clonotype analysis was performed with the tcR package in R, normalizing sharing by the product of cloneset sizes. To study raw recombination free of thymic and clonal selection effects, out-of-frame nonproductive sequences were analyzed. TCRdb's own reprocessing of the public reads used fastp at Q25 and MiXCR and kept productive beta chains. Entries that share a CDR3 protein sequence are merged under the most common genes and DNA. The V and J calls and clone size are TCRdb's, not the authors'. For this sample the table gives about 690,000 distinct CDR3 sequences, of which roughly 6% were detected only once. The top ten clonotypes cover roughly 1.6% of the sample.

The specimen sequenced was naive T cells sorted from blood. What the cell subset or site label conveys for this sample: cells isolated with a human naive T-cell isolation kit. The chain was built from TRBV1 and TRBJ2-7; the listed D gene, TRBD1, was not tested against the DNA. TRBV1 is deemed a pseudogene. This receptor was obtained from a man between 18 and 35 years old in good health. The CDR3 corresponds to CTSSQDCGDTFYEQYF. The nucleotides read TGCACCAGCAGCCAAGATTGCGGGGACACATTCTACGAGCAGTACTTC.